The 12 T cell receptor beta chains below come from one sample, sequenced in a study of T cell responses to AZD1222 COVID-19 vaccine. Assay: immunoSEQ multiplex PCR; the TCRdb copy retains only in-frame clones and omits some. The sample gives fewer than 120,000 clones, approximately 94% of which show up once; around 3% is in the top ten. The specimen was peripheral blood, collected 28 days after the second AZD1222 dose. The receptor set was obtained from an adult who received the AZD1222 COVID-19 vaccine.

The chain links TRBV5-6 to TRBJ1-2, with D possibly being TRBD1 (6 bases). This CDR3 comprises 15 residues. The V end was cut by 0 bases, the J end by 0 bases, with 9 bases between. The germline gives CDR1 SGHDT, CDR2 YYEEEE. CDR3 in DNA: TGTGCCAGCAGCTTGGACAGGGCCCCTAACTATGGCTACACCTTC. This translates into CASSLDRAPNYGYTF.

The rearrangement links TRBV7-6 to TRBJ2-1; D gene ambiguous. The length of the CDR3 is 15 residues. V lost 1 base and J 2 bases, leaving 9 bases between the germline ends. From germline, CDR1 is SGHVS and CDR2 FNYEAQ. CDR3 sequence reads: CASSLDYSPYNEQFF. CDR3 nucleotide sequence: TGTGCCAGCAGCTTAGACTATAGTCCCTACAATGAGCAGTTCTTC.

V and J are TRBV19 and TRBJ1-2, with TRBD1 as a possible D gene (6 bases). Trimming took off 10 bases at V and 8 bases at J, with 20 bases between the two ends. The CDR3 runs 13 residues. CDR1 and CDR2 (germline): LNHDA, SQIVND (reference sequence). CDR3: CATNRVGLQGYTF. CDR3 coding DNA: TGTGCCACGAACAGGGTCGGCTTGCAAGGCTACACCTTC.

J is TRBJ1-2 and V is TRBV4-1; D is unresolved. Between the trimmed V and J ends, which lost 0 bases and 5 bases, there was a span of 10 bases. The CDR3 covers 14 residues. The V gene's germline CDR1 is MGHRA and CDR2 YSYEKL. The CDR3, as DNA: TGCGCCAGCAGCCAAGAATCTTCTGGGTATGGCTACACCTTC. This codes for CASSQESSGYGYTF.

V usage is TRBV28 and J usage is TRBJ2-7; 9 bases match TRBD2. The V segment lost 2 bases and the J segment 3 bases; nucleotides outside the gene matches: 8. Germline CDR1 and CDR2: MDHEN and SYDVKM. CDR3 length: 16 residues. The CDR3 region is CASSLRSGGPGYEQYF. CDR3 DNA sequence: TGTGCCAGCAGTTTAAGAAGCGGGGGGCCGGGCTACGAGCAGTACTTC.

This chain uses TRBV11-2 with TRBJ2-1, with D possibly being TRBD1 or TRBD2 (6 bases each). V lost 5 bases to trimming and J lost 0 bases, with 11 bases between them. Germline V gene data show CDR1 as SGHAT and CDR2 as FQNNGV. The CDR3 has 15 amino acids. CDR3 sequence (DNA): TGTGCCAGCAGCCGCGAGGGGGGCTCCTACAATGAGCAGTTCTTC. This encodes CASSREGGSYNEQFF.

The genes are TRBV7-9 and TRBJ1-1; D unresolved. The ends were cut back, 2 bases at V and 4 bases at J, with 11 bases in the middle. This CDR3 is built from 14 residues. CDR1 and CDR2 from the germline V gene are SEHNR and FQNEAQ (reference sequence). The CDR3 loop is CASSLTTGFTEAFF. DNA of the CDR3: TGTGCCAGCAGCTTAACGACTGGGTTCACTGAAGCTTTCTTT.

Only a few counts were recorded for this clone. This chain connects TRBV10-2 to TRBJ1-2; D gene uncertain. V gave up 3 bases and J gave up 4 bases, with 3 bases separating them. Germline CDR1 reads WSHSY; CDR2 reads SAAADI. The CDR3 covers 11 residues. Here the CDR3 reads CASSDGYGYTF. In DNA, the CDR3 is TGCGCCAGCAGTGATGGCTATGGCTACACCTTC.

The chain employs TRBV3-1 (or the pseudogene TRBV3-2) and TRBJ2-7; no definite D call. The CDR3 covers 12 residues. Trimming pared 1 base from V and 6 bases from J, leaving 7 bases between. Germline loops: CDR1 LGHDT, CDR2 YNNKEL (reference sequence). CDR3 DNA: TGTGCCAGCAGCCAAGGATCGACCGAGCAGTACTTC. Translation gives CASSQGSTEQYF.

The table lists this clone with a count of one. The chain carries TRBV3-1 (or the pseudogene TRBV3-2) and TRBJ1-5, with D hard to call. The CDR3 extends over 15 amino acids. V was pared by 3 bases and J by 0 bases, with 9 bases between. Per germline, CDR1 LGHDT and CDR2 YNNKEL (reference sequence). The CDR3 loop is CASSHSQNSNQPQHF. CDR3 bases: TGTGCCAGCAGCCATAGTCAGAATAGCAATCAGCCCCAGCATTTT.

The CDR3 here is CASSETGGLYNEQFF. The DNA of the CDR3 is TGTGCCAGCAGCGAAACGGGAGGGTTATACAATGAGCAGTTCTTC. The genes are TRBV9 and TRBJ2-1, with TRBD2 matching over 8 bases. The CDR3 contains 15 residues. The ends lost 3 bases at V and 4 bases at J; junction bases unmatched: 6. From germline, CDR1 is SGDLS and CDR2 YYNGEE.

The J gene is TRBJ2-1, the V gene TRBV11-2, with D maybe TRBD2 (5 bases). The CDR3 loop spans 14 amino acids. Per the germline V gene, CDR1 is SGHAT and CDR2 is FQNNGV. V was cut by 5 bases and J by 0 bases, with 8 bases left in between. CDR3 coding DNA: TGTGCCAGCAGCCTCCGGGACTCCTACAATGAGCAGTTCTTC. This codes for CASSLRDSYNEQFF.